This T cell receptor beta chain was observed in a study of CD4 T cells in relation to SARS-CoV-2 and coronaviruses. In the case of this clone: What it recognizes is unknown.

The CDR3 runs 12 residues. Germline-derived CDR1 and CDR2 are SGDLS and YYNGEE. V was clipped by 4 bases and J by 6 bases; unmatched bases: 3. Here immunoSEQ multiplex PCR was the method, and the copy in TCRdb shows in-frame clones only, minus some. The sample contains approximately 25,000 clones, more than 60% of which appear only once. CD4+ T cells from unexposed donors were obtained before the COVID-19 pandemic (2011-2018). CD4+ T cells were isolated from the cells after about ten days of culture. The V and J genes are TRBV9 and TRBJ2-7, with 8 bases lining up with TRBD1. The sample consisted of CD4+ T cells from PBMCs, cultured in vitro. The TCR sequence derives from a human donor in good health. CDR3 residues: CASSLGTGEQYF. In nucleotides, the CDR3 is TGTGCCAGCAGCCTCGGGACAGGCGAGCAGTACTTC.